What follows is one T cell receptor beta chain and its context. The antigen is not known. Germline assignment: CDR1 MNHEY and CDR2 SMNVEV (reference sequence). With 4 bases removed from V and 7 bases from J, the gap between germline ends came to 17 bases. This CDR3 comprises 15 residues. Clones were read by immunoSEQ multiplex PCR, and TCRdb kept only the in-frame ones, dropping some. The data show some 900,000 clones, over 75% seen once. This record belongs to a study of shared clonotypes between healthy human individuals. General study results and limits: The small donor group covered limited genetic and exposure diversity. In four donors, roughly 5.2% of naive CD4 clonotypes appeared in common.

This sequence joins TRBV27 and TRBJ1-5; no clear D. Specimen: memory CD4+ T cells sorted from blood. The subset was: CD45RA-negative fraction. The clonotype comes from a man aged 18 to 30 in good health. The CDR3, as DNA: TGTGCCAGCAGTTCTATACTGAATACGAGGCAGCCCCAGCATTTT. The encoded protein is CASSSILNTRQPQHF.